The 28 T cell receptor beta chains presented below share a single source sample, sequenced in a study of blood T cell repertoires in COVID-19. TCRdb's table, derived via immunoSEQ multiplex PCR, lists solely in-frame clones and lacks some. The repertoire holds roughly 220,000 clones, with roughly 85% as singletons. Sequenced material: PBMCs or T cells enriched from blood (not recorded which). These receptors were taken from a middle-aged woman with acute COVID-19.

J is TRBJ1-4 and V is TRBV7-9; no reliable D call. CDR3 length: 14 residues. Per the germline V gene, CDR1 is SEHNR and CDR2 is FQNEAQ (reference sequence). Trimming took off 0 bases at V and 7 bases at J, with 9 bases between the two ends. In DNA, the CDR3 is TGTGCCAGCAGCTTAGCGTTGAGAGGTGAAAAACTGTTTTTT. Its protein is CASSLALRGEKLFF.

The sample holds one count of this clone. This chain connects TRBV5-1 to TRBJ2-3; TRBD2 matches 9 bases. V was clipped by 0 bases and J by 0 bases; unmatched bases: 5. The CDR3 length is 17 residues. CDR1 and CDR2 from the germline V gene are SGHRS and YFSETQ. The CDR3 sequence: CASSLAGGGVSTDTQYF. The CDR3 DNA is TGCGCCAGCAGCTTGGCTGGCGGGGGGGTTAGCACAGATACGCAGTATTTT.

V and J are TRBV7-3 and TRBJ2-1; perhaps TRBD2 as D (6 bases). Germline V lookup: CDR1 SGHTA, CDR2 FQGTGA. The CDR3 has 15 amino acids. The V end was cut by 1 base, the J end by 9 bases, with 16 bases between. This CDR3 is CASSLIVTPGGEQFF. Written as DNA, the CDR3 is TGTGCCAGCAGCTTAATTGTCACCCCCGGGGGTGAGCAGTTCTTC. Variable domain in full (rest from reference TRBV7-3 and TRBJ2-1): GAGVSQTPSNKVTEKGKYVELRCDPISGHTALYWYRQSLGQGPEFLIYFQGTGAADDSGLPNDRFFAVRPEGSVSTLKIQRTERGDSAVYLCASSLIVTPGGEQFFGPGTRLTVL.

The chain has TRBV9 and TRBJ2-2, with TRBD1 as a possible D gene (6 bases). The CDR3 length is 18 residues. V lost 4 bases and J 1 base, leaving 20 bases between the germline ends. CDR1 and CDR2 from the germline V gene are SGDLS and YYNGEE. The CDR3 region has the DNA TGTGCCAGCAGCCCTACAGGGTTTAGTCTCGTGAACACCGGGGAGCTGTTTTTT. It specifies CASSPTGFSLVNTGELFF.

This clone was observed a handful of times. The V and J genes are TRBV28 and TRBJ1-2, with D possibly matching TRBD1 (6 bases). The V gene lost 4 bases and the J gene lost 2 bases, with 20 bases spanning the gap. Germline V CDR1 and CDR2: MDHEN, SYDVKM. The CDR3 extends over 17 amino acids. The CDR3: CASSWVVAGELNYGYTF. In DNA form, the CDR3 reads TGTGCCAGCAGTTGGGTCGTGGCAGGGGAATTAAACTATGGCTACACCTTC.

The sample holds a few counts of this clone. The rearrangement links TRBV27 to TRBJ1-4; possible D gene TRBD1, 5 bases. The CDR3 consists of 15 residues. The V end was cut by 8 bases, the J end by 0 bases, with 13 bases between. Per germline, CDR1 MNHEY and CDR2 SMNVEV (reference sequence). The CDR3 DNA reads as TGTGCCAGCGCCCCAGACAGAACAACTAATGAAAAACTGTTTTTT. Translating gives CASAPDRTTNEKLFF. Supplemented by reference TRBV27 and TRBJ1-4, the full variable domain reads EAQVTQNPRYLITVTGKKLTVTCSQNMNHEYMSWYRQDPGLGLRQIYYSMNVEVTDKGDVPEGYKVSRKEKRNFPLILESPSPNQTSLYFCASAPDRTTNEKLFFGSGTQLSVL.

This clone has more than one count but fewer than ten. This chain joins TRBV10-3 and TRBJ1-3; a weak D match, TRBD1 (5 bases). The CDR3 length is 15 residues. Germline CDR1 and CDR2: ENHRY and SYGVKD. The V and J ends lost 3 bases and 1 base respectively, with 10 bases between them. CDR3 sequence reads: CAISDPGGSGNTIYF. The DNA for the CDR3 is TGTGCCATCAGTGACCCCGGGGGGTCTGGAAACACCATATATTTT.

The V gene is TRBV7-8, the J gene TRBJ2-7; a weak D match, TRBD2 (5 bases). The germline V and J ends were trimmed by 1 base and 0 bases, with 7 bases remaining between them. The germline V gene has CDR1 SGHVS and CDR2 FQNEAQ. The CDR3 is 14 amino acids. The CDR3 reads CASSLVAGSYEQYF. For the CDR3, the DNA is TGTGCCAGCAGCTTAGTCGCGGGCTCCTACGAGCAGTACTTC.

This chain uses TRBV6-6 with TRBJ2-7, with TRBD2 identical over 10 bases. The V and J ends lost 7 bases and 1 base, in that order; junction bases with no gene match: 7. CDR1 MNHNY and CDR2 SVGAGI come from the germline V gene (reference sequence). This CDR3 comprises 15 residues. CDR3 residues: CASIERGGTSYEQYF. CDR3 coding DNA: TGTGCCAGCATCGAGCGGGGGGGAACTTCCTACGAGCAGTACTTC.

CDR3 DNA: TGTGCCAGCAGCTCGGGGGGGGGAGCGAACTATGGCTACACCTTC. This sequence encodes CASSSGGGANYGYTF. The J gene is TRBJ1-2, the V gene TRBV7-2; maybe TRBD1 (5 bases). Trimming shortened V by 4 bases and J by 2 bases, and 14 bases separated the two germline ends. CDR3 length equals 15 residues. Germline V lookup: CDR1 SGHTA, CDR2 FQGNSA. The full variable domain, with the rest looked up from reference TRBV7-2 and TRBJ1-2, is GAGVSQSPSNKVTEKGKDVELRCDPISGHTALYWYRQSLGQGLEFLIYFQGNSAPDKSGLPSDRFSAERTGGSVSTLTIQRTQQEDSAVYLCASSSGGGANYGYTFGSGTRLTVV.

The chain uses TRBV3-1 (or the pseudogene TRBV3-2) and TRBJ2-2; no firm D call. Germline V gives CDR1 LGHDT, CDR2 YNNKEL (reference sequence). This CDR3 spans 12 amino acids. The V end lost 8 bases, the J end lost 5 bases, and 9 bases lay between the germline ends. CDR3 amino acids: CASPSGTGELFF. CDR3 nucleotide sequence: TGTGCCAGCCCCTCCGGGACCGGGGAGCTGTTTTTT.

The chain is built from TRBV9 and TRBJ2-1; TRBD2 matches at 9 bases. CDR1 and CDR2 from the germline V gene are SGDLS and YYNGEE. Germline trimming cut 0 bases from V and 7 bases from J; bases unmatched to any gene: 5. The CDR3 length is 15 residues. This chain's CDR3 is CASSVGGLAGNEQFF. For the CDR3, the DNA is TGTGCCAGCAGCGTAGGAGGCCTAGCGGGAAATGAGCAGTTCTTC.

The chain has TRBV24-1 and TRBJ1-2; 7 bases line up with TRBD1. Germline V gene sequence: CDR1 KGHDR, CDR2 SFDVKD. CDR3 length: 13 residues. V gave up 4 bases and J gave up 5 bases; unmatched junction bases: 3. The CDR3 loop is CATSERGQYGYTF. The CDR3 DNA sequence: TGTGCCACCAGTGAGAGGGGACAGTATGGCTACACCTTC.

V usage is TRBV5-5 and J usage is TRBJ2-3, with 9 bases that match TRBD1. V trimming: 4 bases; J trimming: 0 bases; junction bases outside the gene matches: 6. The CDR3 runs 16 residues. From germline, CDR1 is SGHKS and CDR2 YYEKEE (reference sequence). The CDR3 DNA sequence: TGTGCCAGCAGCGCGGGACAGGGTAGTAGCACAGATACGCAGTATTTT. This codes for CASSAGQGSSTDTQYF. The variable domain in full, completed from reference TRBV5-5 and TRBJ2-3, reads DAGVTQSPTHLIKTRGQQVTLRCSPISGHKSVSWYQQVLGQGPQFIFQYYEKEERGRGNFPDRFSARQFPNYSSELNVNALLLGDSALYLCASSAGQGSSTDTQYFGPGTRLTVL.

The chain recombines TRBV6-5 with TRBJ1-2; weak D call: TRBD1 (5 bases). The CDR3 contains 13 residues. The germline CDR1 and CDR2 sequences are MNHEY and SVGAGI. V shed 9 bases and J shed 0 bases, with 11 bases lying between them. This CDR3 is CASCLTANYGYTF. The CDR3 DNA is TGTGCCAGTTGTTTGACAGCTAACTATGGCTACACCTTC.

The J gene is TRBJ2-1, the V gene TRBV5-1; the match to TRBD1 covers 7 bases. Germline V gives CDR1 SGHRS, CDR2 YFSETQ. The CDR3 has 15 residues. V dropped 5 bases and J dropped 3; count of bases not matched to a gene: 8. This CDR3 reads CASSLTGDLYNEQFF. In nucleotides, the CDR3 is TGCGCCAGCAGTTTAACAGGGGACCTCTACAATGAGCAGTTCTTC.

The rearrangement uses TRBV4-1 and TRBJ1-2; no reliable D call. V lost 0 bases and J 8 bases, leaving 10 bases between the germline ends. From germline, CDR1 is MGHRA and CDR2 YSYEKL. The CDR3 runs 13 residues. CDR3 in amino acids: CASSQERREGYTF. The DNA of the CDR3 is TGCGCCAGCAGCCAAGAACGACGGGAGGGCTACACCTTC.

This clone was counted a single time. Here the CDR3 DNA reads TGTGCCAGCAGCGTTACGACAGGGGGCAATTCACCCCTCCACTTT. It translates to CASSVTTGGNSPLHF. V gene TRBV9 combines with J gene TRBJ1-6; 10 bases are a match to TRBD1. Germline V gives CDR1 SGDLS, CDR2 YYNGEE. Trimming took 2 bases from V and 7 from J; bases not matched to a gene: 3. The CDR3 sequence is 15 residues long.

This clone has a handful of counts. The chain links TRBV7-2 to TRBJ1-5; D remains ambiguous. The CDR3 contains 15 residues. The ends were cut back, 5 bases at V and 7 bases at J, with 18 bases in the middle. Germline V gene sequence: CDR1 SGHTA, CDR2 FQGNSA. CDR3: CASSPEGGRAQPQHF. The CDR3 coding sequence is TGTGCCAGCAGCCCGGAGGGTGGTAGGGCGCAGCCCCAGCATTTT.

J is TRBJ1-4 and V is TRBV5-5, with 7 bases lining up with TRBD1. In germline, CDR1 is SGHKS, CDR2 YYEKEE (reference sequence). The CDR3 is 14 residues long. After removal of 0 bases from V and 7 bases from J, the junction contained 3 bases not matched to a gene. DNA of the CDR3: TGTGCCAGCAGCTTGGTCAGGGGGAGTGAAAAACTGTTTTTT. As protein: CASSLVRGSEKLFF.

The J gene is TRBJ2-1, the V gene TRBV24-1, with 12 bases fitting TRBD2. Germline values: CDR1 KGHDR, CDR2 SFDVKD. CDR3 length: 17 residues. Trimming at V came to 3 bases and at J to 7 bases, leaving 9 bases not matched to a gene. This chain's CDR3 is CATSDLFLAGGLNEQFF. The CDR3 DNA follows: TGTGCCACCAGTGATCTGTTCCTAGCGGGGGGGCTAAATGAGCAGTTCTTC.

The V call is TRBV19, the J call TRBJ1-1; 9 nucleotides match TRBD1. CDR3 length: 15 residues. Losses at the gene ends were 6 bases for V and 4 bases for J; bases not matched to a gene: 9. CDR1 and CDR2 from the germline V gene are LNHDA and SQIVND (reference sequence). In DNA form, the CDR3 reads TGTGCCAGTAGAGTACAGGGGGCACAGAGCACTGAAGCTTTCTTT. The encoded protein is CASRVQGAQSTEAFF.

This chain uses TRBV4-1 with TRBJ1-5, with 8 bases lining up with TRBD1. Trimming removed 5 bases from V and 5 bases from J; junction bases left unmatched: 5. This CDR3 contains 14 residues. Germline V gene lookup returns CDR1 MGHRA and CDR2 YSYEKL. The CDR3 region is CASSSDRGHQPQHF. The CDR3 DNA sequence: TGCGCCAGCAGCAGCGACAGGGGCCATCAGCCCCAGCATTTT.

The chain uses TRBV6-2 or TRBV6-3 and TRBJ2-3; 9 nucleotides match TRBD2. CDR3 length equals 14 residues. Germline V gives CDR1 MNHEY, CDR2 SVGEGT. The junction had 9 bases not matched to a gene; V was cut back by 6 bases and J by 8 bases. The CDR3 loop is CASSASGEGGTQYF. In DNA form, the CDR3 reads TGTGCCAGCAGCGCTAGCGGGGAAGGGGGTACGCAGTATTTT.

This rearrangement joins TRBV18 to TRBJ1-2; a weak D match, TRBD1 (5 bases). V dropped 3 bases and J dropped 8 bases, with 19 bases sitting between them. The CDR3 is 15 amino acids. CDR1 is KGHSH and CDR2 is LQKENI in the germline V gene. The CDR3 is CASSPSGSHINGYTF. For the CDR3, the DNA is TGTGCCAGCTCACCCTCAGGGTCCCACATAAACGGCTACACCTTC. The variable domain in full, completed from reference TRBV18 and TRBJ1-2, reads NAGVMQNPRHLVRRRGQEARLRCSPMKGHSHVYWYRQLPEEGLKFMVYLQKENIIDESGMPKERFSAEFPKEGPSILRIQQVVRGDSAAYFCASSPSGSHINGYTFGSGTRLTVV.

V is TRBV18 and J is TRBJ1-1; 10 positions match TRBD1. The germline CDR1 and CDR2 sequences are KGHSH and LQKENI. There are 16 residues in the CDR3. V shed 5 bases, J shed 2 bases, and the junction held 8 bases outside the gene matches. The CDR3 loop reads CASSLGQGFSNTEAFF. DNA of the CDR3: TGTGCCAGCTCATTGGGACAGGGGTTTAGTAACACTGAAGCTTTCTTT. Full variable domain (outside the CDR3, taken from reference TRBV18 and TRBJ1-1): NAGVMQNPRHLVRRRGQEARLRCSPMKGHSHVYWYRQLPEEGLKFMVYLQKENIIDESGMPKERFSAEFPKEGPSILRIQQVVRGDSAAYFCASSLGQGFSNTEAFFGQGTRLTVV.

The V call is TRBV6-4, the J call TRBJ2-2, with 7 bases that match TRBD2. V was pared by 2 bases and J by 4 bases, with 4 bases of the junction left unmatched. This CDR3 spans 15 amino acids. Germline CDR1 MRHNA, CDR2 SNTAGT. The CDR3 reads CASSDKSGGTGELFF. For the CDR3, the DNA is TGTGCCAGCAGTGACAAGTCGGGGGGCACCGGGGAGCTGTTTTTT.

The chain has TRBV6-5 and TRBJ2-2, with D maybe TRBD1 (6 bases). This CDR3 is 14 amino acids long. Per the germline V gene, CDR1 is MNHEY and CDR2 is SVGAGI. Trimming removed 8 bases from V and 4 bases from J, with 14 bases in between. The CDR3 region has the DNA TGTGCCAGCCGGAGGACAGCTACCACCGGGGAGCTGTTTTTT. Translating it yields CASRRTATTGELFF.